Listed below are T cell receptor beta chains from one sample, sequenced in a study of T cells in localized non-small cell lung cancer. TCRdb's copy holds only in-frame clones and misses some; the assay was immunoSEQ multiplex PCR. Here the sample spans fewer than 90,000 clones, 84% being singletons. Sequenced material: peripheral blood, taken before any cancer treatment. These TCRs come from a man between 40 and 70 years old with stage I lung adenocarcinoma. CDR3s include the opening cysteine and the closing phenylalanine or tryptophan. Fields, in order: D gene, J gene, clone size, V gene, CDR3 protein, CDR3 DNA. D genes are given only for firm matches. The size of a clone is reported for some rows only, either as once, few or many, or as a class for expanded clones.

NA | TRBJ2-1 | NA | TRBV28 | CATQFGASYNEQFF | TGTGCGACCCAATTCGGGGCGTCCTACAATGAGCAGTTCTTC
NA | TRBJ2-2 | few | TRBV10-1 | CASSGRSTGELFF | TGCGCCAGCAGTGGTAGAAGCACCGGGGAGCTGTTTTTT
TRBD1 | TRBJ1-5 | NA | TRBV7-2 | CASSQQGLSNQPQHF | TGTGCCAGCAGCCAACAGGGGCTTAGCAATCAGCCCCAGCATTTT
NA | TRBJ1-2 | NA | TRBV5-6 | CASSPRRGGDYTF | TGTGCCAGCAGCCCCCGACGGGGGGGTGACTACACCTTC
TRBD1 | TRBJ2-7 | NA | TRBV2 | CASKGTAYEQYF | TGTGCCAGCAAAGGGACAGCCTACGAGCAGTACTTC
TRBD1 | TRBJ1-3 | NA | TRBV19 | CASQRDRLANTIYF | TGTGCCAGCCAACGGGACAGGTTGGCCAACACCATATATTTT
NA | TRBJ1-3 | NA | TRBV4-3 | CASSQDRGESGNTIYF | TGCGCCAGCAGCCAAGATAGGGGAGAATCTGGAAACACCATATATTTT
TRBD2 | TRBJ2-6 | few | TRBV7-3 | CASSPGGLSGANVLTF | TGTGCCAGCAGCCCGGGGGGGCTCTCTGGGGCCAACGTCCTGACTTTC
NA | TRBJ2-7 | NA | TRBV11-2 | CASSSGGLNYEQYF | TGTGCCAGCAGCTCCGGAGGACTGAACTACGAGCAGTACTTC
NA | TRBJ2-3 | NA | TRBV4-1 | CASSQAEFPTDTQYF | TGCGCCAGCAGCCAAGCTGAATTTCCCACAGATACGCAGTATTTT
NA | TRBJ2-7 | NA | TRBV29-1 | CSVRREQGRTYEQYF | TGCAGCGTTCGGAGAGAACAGGGAAGGACCTACGAGCAGTACTTC
NA | TRBJ1-5 | NA | TRBV7-9 | CASSPKGNQPQHF | TGTGCCAGCAGCCCGAAGGGAAATCAGCCCCAGCATTTT
NA | TRBJ2-4 | NA | TRBV10-3 | CAISETQGSIQYF | TGTGCCATCAGTGAGACCCAGGGGAGCATTCAGTACTTC
NA | TRBJ2-6 | once | TRBV5-1 | CASSLFGGSSGANVLTF | TGCGCCAGCAGCTTGTTTGGGGGTTCGTCTGGGGCCAACGTCCTGACTTTC
TRBD2 | TRBJ2-3 | NA | TRBV6-6 | CASSYATSGRADTQYF | TGTGCCAGCAGTTACGCGACTAGCGGGAGGGCAGATACGCAGTATTTT
NA | TRBJ2-5 | once | TRBV7-3 | CASSSGSVGTQYF | TGTGCCAGCAGCTCGGGGAGCGTCGGGACCCAGTACTTC
NA | TRBJ2-1 | NA | TRBV27 | CASSLRGPGSYNEQFF | TGTGCCAGCAGCTTGAGGGGCCCGGGCTCCTACAATGAGCAGTTCTTC
TRBD1 | TRBJ2-7 | NA | TRBV18 | CASSRDRGPWYEQYF | TGTGCCAGCTCACGGGACAGGGGGCCTTGGTACGAGCAGTACTTC
NA | TRBJ1-1 | NA | TRBV20-1 | CSARLLEAFF | TGCAGTGCTAGGTTACTTGAAGCTTTCTTT
NA | TRBJ2-7 | once | TRBV5-5 | CASSSYPSGRSSYEQYF | TGTGCCAGCAGCTCTTACCCCAGCGGTAGGAGCTCCTACGAGCAGTACTTC
TRBD1 | TRBJ1-2 | NA | TRBV4-2 | CASRKGGTDYGYTF | TGTGCCAGCAGGAAGGGTGGGACAGACTATGGCTACACCTTC
NA | TRBJ1-2 | NA | TRBV7-2 | CASSLAHTLFDYGYTF | TGTGCCAGCAGCTTAGCCCACACGCTGTTTGACTATGGCTACACCTTC
NA | TRBJ2-5 | NA | TRBV7-2 | CASSYVPGETQYF | TGTGCCAGCAGCTACGTCCCTGGGGAGACCCAGTACTTC
NA | TRBJ1-5 | NA | TRBV6-1 | CASSEVADSNQPQHF | TGTGCCAGCAGTGAAGTGGCCGATAGCAATCAGCCCCAGCATTTT
TRBD1 | TRBJ2-2 | NA | TRBV27 | CASRQGASNTGELFF | TGTGCCAGCAGACAGGGGGCCTCGAACACCGGGGAGCTGTTTTTT
NA | TRBJ1-5 | NA | TRBV27 | CASAFSVGPNQPQHF | TGTGCCAGCGCTTTTTCGGTAGGCCCTAATCAGCCCCAGCATTTT
NA | TRBJ2-7 | once | TRBV6-5 | CASSVGDLTRYEQYF | TGTGCCAGCAGCGTCGGGGATCTAACTCGCTACGAGCAGTACTTC
NA | TRBJ1-1 | NA | TRBV7-8 | CASSLGQGGLTEAFF | TGTGCCAGCAGCTTAGGTCAGGGCGGGCTCACTGAAGCTTTCTTT
NA | TRBJ1-3 | NA | TRBV9 | CASSVGRRSSGNTIYF | TGTGCCAGCAGCGTAGGTCGACGGAGCTCTGGAAACACCATATATTTT
NA | TRBJ2-7 | NA | TRBV11-2 | CASSPAASGVKTYEQYF | TGTGCCAGCAGCCCTGCGGCGAGCGGCGTTAAAACCTACGAGCAGTACTTC
TRBD2 | TRBJ2-1 | NA | TRBV18 | CASSPPQLAGGVGEQFF | TGTGCCAGCTCACCACCCCAACTAGCGGGGGGGGTAGGGGAGCAGTTCTTC
NA | TRBJ2-1 | once | TRBV7-8 | CASTLGWDGTYNEQFF | TGTGCCAGCACCCTTGGGTGGGACGGGACCTACAATGAGCAGTTCTTC
NA | TRBJ2-1 | NA | TRBV7-9 | CASERVGDEQFF | TGTGCCAGCGAGCGGGTGGGGGATGAGCAGTTCTTC
NA | TRBJ2-3 | NA | TRBV2 | CASLTEATSNTQYF | TGTGCCAGTCTTACTGAAGCGACTTCTAATACGCAGTATTTT